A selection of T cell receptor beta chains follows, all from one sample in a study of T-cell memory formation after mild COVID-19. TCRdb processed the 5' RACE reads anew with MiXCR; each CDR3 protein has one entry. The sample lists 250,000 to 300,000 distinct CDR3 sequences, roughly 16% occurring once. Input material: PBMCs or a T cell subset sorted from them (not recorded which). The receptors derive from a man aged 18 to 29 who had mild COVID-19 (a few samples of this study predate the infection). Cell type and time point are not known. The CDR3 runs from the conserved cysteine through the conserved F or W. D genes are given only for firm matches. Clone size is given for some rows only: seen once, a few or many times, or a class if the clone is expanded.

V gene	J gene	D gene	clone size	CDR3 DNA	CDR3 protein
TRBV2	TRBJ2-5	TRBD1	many	TGTGCCACACAGGGGTGGGAGACCCAGTACTTC	CATQGWETQYF
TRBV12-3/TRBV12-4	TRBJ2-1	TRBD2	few	TGTGCCAGCAGTTCATTGTCCAGCGGGGGGTACAATGAGCAGTTCTTC	CASSSLSSGGYNEQFF
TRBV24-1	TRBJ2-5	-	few	TGTGCCACCTCGGCTGGGGAGACCCAGTACTTC	CATSAGETQYF
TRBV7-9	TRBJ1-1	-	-	TGTGCCAGCAGCTTAGTCGGCAGAATCGTGAACACTGAAGCTTTCTTT	CASSLVGRIVNTEAFF
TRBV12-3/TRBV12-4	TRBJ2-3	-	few	TGTGCCAGCAGTTTTGTGGGCCGCACAGATACGCAGTATTTT	CASSFVGRTDTQYF
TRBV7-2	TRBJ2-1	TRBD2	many	TGTGCCAGCAGCTTAAGTAGCGGGGGGCTGTATGAGCAGTTCTTC	CASSLSSGGLYEQFF
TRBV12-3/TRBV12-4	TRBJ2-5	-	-	TGTGCCAGCAGACAGGGACTACCCTTCGGGACCCAGTACTTC	CASRQGLPFGTQYF
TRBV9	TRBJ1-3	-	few	TGTGCCAGCAGCGCAAGGGAGTCTGGAAACACCATATATTTT	CASSARESGNTIYF
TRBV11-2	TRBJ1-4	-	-	TGTGCCAGCAGTTATACAGGGAAAAAACTGTTTTTT	CASSYTGKKLFF
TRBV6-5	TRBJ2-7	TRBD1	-	TGTGCCAGCAGACAACCGGGACAGGGGGCGAGAGAGCAGTACTTC	CASRQPGQGAREQYF
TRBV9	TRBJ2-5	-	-	TGTGCCAGCAGCGTAGAGGGCAGGGCGAGAGAAGAGACCCAGTACTTC	CASSVEGRAREETQYF
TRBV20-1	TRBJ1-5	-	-	TGCAGTGCTAGAGATTCGGCTAATCAGCCCCAGCATTTT	CSARDSANQPQHF
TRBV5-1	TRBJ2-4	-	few	TGCGCCAGCAGCTTGGAAACCATTCTAGGCAAAAACATTCAGTACTTC	CASSLETILGKNIQYF
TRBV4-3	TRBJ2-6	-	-	TGCGCCAGCAGCCGACTAGGGGCCAACGTCCTGACTTTC	CASSRLGANVLTF
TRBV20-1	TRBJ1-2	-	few	TGCAGTGGGGGACCCCCAGAGGATGGCTACACCTTC	CSGGPPEDGYTF
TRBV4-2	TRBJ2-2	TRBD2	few	TGTGCCAGCAGCCAAGGCCTCAGCGGGGGGGCGTACGGGGAGCTGTTTTTT	CASSQGLSGGAYGELFF
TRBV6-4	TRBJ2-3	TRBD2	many	TGTGCCAGCAGTGACTCGCGGGGGGGCGATACGCAGTATTTT	CASSDSRGGDTQYF
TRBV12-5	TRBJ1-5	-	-	TGTGCTAGTTTAGGGGAGTATAGCAATCAGCCCCAGCATTTT	CASLGEYSNQPQHF
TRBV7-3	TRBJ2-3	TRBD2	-	TGTGCCAGCAGTCCCCGCGGGGGGGCCTCGGATACGCAGTATTTT	CASSPRGGASDTQYF
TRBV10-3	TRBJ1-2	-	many	TGTGCCATCAGTGACTCAGGGGACGACATTCGGGGCTACACCTTC	CAISDSGDDIRGYTF
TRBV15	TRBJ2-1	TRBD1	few	TGTGCCACCAGCAGAGGGGAAGGGGGCCCTAATGAGCAGTTCTTC	CATSRGEGGPNEQFF
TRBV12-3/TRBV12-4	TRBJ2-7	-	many	TGTGCCAGCAGTGGGTTAAGGGGATATGAGCAGTACTTC	CASSGLRGYEQYF
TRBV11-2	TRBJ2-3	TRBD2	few	TGTGCCAGCAGCCCCGGGCGGAGCGGGGGGGCGGGCACAGATACGCAGTATTTT	CASSPGRSGGAGTDTQYF
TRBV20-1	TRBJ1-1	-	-	TGCAGTGCTAGTCACAGGGAATCGAACACTGAAGCTTTCTTT	CSASHRESNTEAFF
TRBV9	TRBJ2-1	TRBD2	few	TGTGCCAGCAGCGTAGCCGGCGGGGGGGCCATTATTGAGCAGTTCTTC	CASSVAGGGAIIEQFF
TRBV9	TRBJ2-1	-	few	TGTGCCAGCAGGCCGTCCGGGGGCGCGAATGAGCAGTTCTTC	CASRPSGGANEQFF
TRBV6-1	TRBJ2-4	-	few	TGTGCCAGCAGTGAGGCAGCGATTCAGTACTTC	CASSEAAIQYF
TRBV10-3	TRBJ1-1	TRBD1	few	TGTGCCACGGGGGACAGTAAGAACACTGAAGCTTTCTTT	CATGDSKNTEAFF
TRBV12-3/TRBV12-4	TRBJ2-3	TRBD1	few	TGTGCCAGCAGCCAGACAGGGGATCACACAGATACGCAGTATTTT	CASSQTGDHTDTQYF
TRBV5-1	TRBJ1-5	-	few	TGCGCCGGACCATCAAGTCAGCCCCAGCATTTT	CAGPSSQPQHF
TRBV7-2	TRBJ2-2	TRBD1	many	TGTGCCAGCAGCTTCCGGACAGGCGTCACCGGGGAGCTGTTTTTT	CASSFRTGVTGELFF
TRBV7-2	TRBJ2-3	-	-	TGTGCCAGCAGCTTTTCGCCGGGCACAGATACGCAGTATTTT	CASSFSPGTDTQYF
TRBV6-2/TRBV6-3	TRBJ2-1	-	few	TGTGCCACAACGGGGTCCCTCTCCTACAATGAGCAGTTCTTC	CATTGSLSYNEQFF